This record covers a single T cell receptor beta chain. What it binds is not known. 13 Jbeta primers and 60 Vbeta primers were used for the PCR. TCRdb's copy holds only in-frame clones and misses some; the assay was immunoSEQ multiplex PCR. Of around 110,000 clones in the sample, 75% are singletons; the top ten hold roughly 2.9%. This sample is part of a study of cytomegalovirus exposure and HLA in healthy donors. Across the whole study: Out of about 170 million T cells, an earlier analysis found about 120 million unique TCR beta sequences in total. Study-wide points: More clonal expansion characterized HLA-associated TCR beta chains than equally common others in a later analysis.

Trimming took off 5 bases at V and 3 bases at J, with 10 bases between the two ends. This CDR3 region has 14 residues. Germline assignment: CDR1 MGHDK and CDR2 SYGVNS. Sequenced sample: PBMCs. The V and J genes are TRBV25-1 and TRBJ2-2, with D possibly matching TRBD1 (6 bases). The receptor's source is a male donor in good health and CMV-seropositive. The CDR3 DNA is TGTGCCAGCAGTACAGGGTCGGACACCGGGGAGCTGTTTTTT. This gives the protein CASSTGSDTGELFF.